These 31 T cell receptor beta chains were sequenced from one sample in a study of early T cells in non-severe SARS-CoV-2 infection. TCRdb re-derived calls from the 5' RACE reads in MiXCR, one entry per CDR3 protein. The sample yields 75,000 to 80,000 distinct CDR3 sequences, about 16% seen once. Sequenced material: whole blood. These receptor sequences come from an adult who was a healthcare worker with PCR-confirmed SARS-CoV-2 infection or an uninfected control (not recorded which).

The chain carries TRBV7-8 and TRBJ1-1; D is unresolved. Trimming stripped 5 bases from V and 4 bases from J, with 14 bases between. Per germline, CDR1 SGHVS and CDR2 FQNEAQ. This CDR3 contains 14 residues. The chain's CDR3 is CASSLVEGSTEAFF. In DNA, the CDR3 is TGTGCCAGCAGCCTAGTTGAGGGTTCCACTGAAGCTTTCTTT.

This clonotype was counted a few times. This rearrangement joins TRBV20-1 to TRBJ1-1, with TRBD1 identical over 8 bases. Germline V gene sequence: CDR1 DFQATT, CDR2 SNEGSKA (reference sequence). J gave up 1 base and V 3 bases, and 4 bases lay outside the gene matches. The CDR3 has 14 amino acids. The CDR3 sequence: CSASPRGPNTEAFF. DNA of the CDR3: TGCAGTGCTAGTCCCAGGGGGCCGAACACTGAAGCTTTCTTT.

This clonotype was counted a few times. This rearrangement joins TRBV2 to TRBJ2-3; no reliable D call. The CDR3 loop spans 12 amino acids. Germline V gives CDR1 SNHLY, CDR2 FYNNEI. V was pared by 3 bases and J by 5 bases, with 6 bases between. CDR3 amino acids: CASSDFGDTQYF. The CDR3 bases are TGTGCCAGCAGTGACTTCGGAGATACGCAGTATTTT.

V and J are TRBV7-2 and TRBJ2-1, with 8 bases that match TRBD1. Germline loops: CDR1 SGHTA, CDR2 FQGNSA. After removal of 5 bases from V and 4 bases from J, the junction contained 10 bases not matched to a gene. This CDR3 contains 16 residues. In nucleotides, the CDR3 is TGTGCCAGCAGCCAGGGGCCCAGGGGGCTGTACAATGAGCAGTTCTTC. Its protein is CASSQGPRGLYNEQFF.

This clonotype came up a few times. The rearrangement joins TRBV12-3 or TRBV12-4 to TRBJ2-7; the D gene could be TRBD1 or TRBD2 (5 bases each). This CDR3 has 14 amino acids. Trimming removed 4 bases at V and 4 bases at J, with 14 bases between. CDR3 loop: CASSSGLTAYEQYF. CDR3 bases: TGTGCCAGCAGTTCTGGACTGACAGCTTACGAGCAGTACTTC.

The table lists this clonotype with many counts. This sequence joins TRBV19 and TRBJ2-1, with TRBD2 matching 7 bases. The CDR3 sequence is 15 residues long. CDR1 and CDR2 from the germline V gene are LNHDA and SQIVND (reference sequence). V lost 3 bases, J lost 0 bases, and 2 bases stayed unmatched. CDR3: CASSMRGSSYNEQFF. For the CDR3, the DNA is TGTGCCAGTAGTATGCGGGGGAGCTCCTACAATGAGCAGTTCTTC.

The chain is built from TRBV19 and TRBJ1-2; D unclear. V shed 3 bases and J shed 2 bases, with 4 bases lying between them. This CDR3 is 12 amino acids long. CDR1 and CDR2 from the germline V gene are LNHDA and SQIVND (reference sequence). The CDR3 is CASSMRNYGYTF. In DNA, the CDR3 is TGTGCCAGTAGTATGAGGAACTATGGCTACACCTTC.

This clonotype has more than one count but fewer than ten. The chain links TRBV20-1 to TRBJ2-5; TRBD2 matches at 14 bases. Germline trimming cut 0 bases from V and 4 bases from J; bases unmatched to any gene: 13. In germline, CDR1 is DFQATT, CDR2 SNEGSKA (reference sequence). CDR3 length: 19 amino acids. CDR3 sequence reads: CSARDDRLAGGPLIETQYF. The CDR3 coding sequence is TGCAGTGCTAGAGATGACCGACTAGCGGGGGGGCCTCTCATAGAGACCCAGTACTTC.

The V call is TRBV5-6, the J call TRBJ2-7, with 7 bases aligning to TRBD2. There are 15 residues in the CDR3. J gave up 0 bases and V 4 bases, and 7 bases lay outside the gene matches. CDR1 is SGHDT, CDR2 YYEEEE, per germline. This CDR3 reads CASSPPGEGSYEQYF. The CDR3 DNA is TGTGCCAGCAGCCCGCCGGGGGAGGGCTCCTACGAGCAGTACTTC.

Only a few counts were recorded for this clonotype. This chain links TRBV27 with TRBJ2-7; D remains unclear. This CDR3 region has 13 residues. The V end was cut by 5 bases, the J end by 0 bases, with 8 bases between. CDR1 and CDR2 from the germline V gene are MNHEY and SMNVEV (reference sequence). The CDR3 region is CASSLRHSYEQYF. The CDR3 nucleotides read TGTGCCAGCAGTCTGCGCCACTCCTACGAGCAGTACTTC.

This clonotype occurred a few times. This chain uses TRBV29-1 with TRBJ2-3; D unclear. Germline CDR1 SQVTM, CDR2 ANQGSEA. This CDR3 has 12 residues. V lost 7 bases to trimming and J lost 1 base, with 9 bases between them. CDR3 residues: CSALRGTDTQYF. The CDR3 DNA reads TGCAGCGCTCTACGAGGCACAGATACGCAGTATTTT.

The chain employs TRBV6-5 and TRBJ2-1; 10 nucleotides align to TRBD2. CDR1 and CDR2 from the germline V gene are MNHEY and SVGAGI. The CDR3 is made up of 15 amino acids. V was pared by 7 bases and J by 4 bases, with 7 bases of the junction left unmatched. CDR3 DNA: TGTGCCAGCAAGAAAACTAGCGGGACATACAATGAGCAGTTCTTC. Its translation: CASKKTSGTYNEQFF.

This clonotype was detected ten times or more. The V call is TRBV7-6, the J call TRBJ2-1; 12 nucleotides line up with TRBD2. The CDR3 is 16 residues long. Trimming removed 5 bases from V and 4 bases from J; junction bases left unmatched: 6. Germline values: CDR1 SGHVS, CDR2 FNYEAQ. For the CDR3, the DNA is TGTGCCAGCAGCAGGTGGACTAGCGGGAATTACAATGAGCAGTTCTTC. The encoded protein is CASSRWTSGNYNEQFF.

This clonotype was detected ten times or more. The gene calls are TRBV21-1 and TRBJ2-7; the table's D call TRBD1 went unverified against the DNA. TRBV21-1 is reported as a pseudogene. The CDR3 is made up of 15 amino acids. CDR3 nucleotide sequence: TGTGCCAGCAGCAAGGGACAGGGGAGCTCCTACGAGCAGTACTTC. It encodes CASSKGQGSSYEQYF.

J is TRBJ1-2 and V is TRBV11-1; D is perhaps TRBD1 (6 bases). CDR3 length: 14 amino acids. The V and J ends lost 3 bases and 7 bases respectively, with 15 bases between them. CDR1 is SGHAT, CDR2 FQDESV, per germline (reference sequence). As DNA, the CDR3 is TGTGCCAGCAGCTTGGGGGCCCTCATCTCTGGCTACACCTTC. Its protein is CASSLGALISGYTF.

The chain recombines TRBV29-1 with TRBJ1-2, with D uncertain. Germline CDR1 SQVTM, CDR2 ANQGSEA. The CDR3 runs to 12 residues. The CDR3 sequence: CTTSEGYYGYTF. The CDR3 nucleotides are TGCACCACATCCGAGGGATACTATGGCTACACCTTC.

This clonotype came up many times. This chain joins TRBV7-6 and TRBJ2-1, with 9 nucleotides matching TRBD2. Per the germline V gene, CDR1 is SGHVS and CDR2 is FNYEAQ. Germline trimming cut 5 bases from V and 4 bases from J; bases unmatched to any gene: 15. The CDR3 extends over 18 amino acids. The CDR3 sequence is CASSPSFTSGPIYNEQFF. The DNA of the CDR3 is TGTGCCAGCAGCCCAAGCTTTACTAGCGGGCCGATTTACAATGAGCAGTTCTTC.

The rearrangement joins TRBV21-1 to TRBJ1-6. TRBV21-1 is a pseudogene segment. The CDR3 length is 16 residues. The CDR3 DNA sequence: TGTGCCAGCAGCAAGGTTCAGGAACCAAATAATTCACCCCTCCACTTT. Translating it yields CASSKVQEPNNSPLHF.

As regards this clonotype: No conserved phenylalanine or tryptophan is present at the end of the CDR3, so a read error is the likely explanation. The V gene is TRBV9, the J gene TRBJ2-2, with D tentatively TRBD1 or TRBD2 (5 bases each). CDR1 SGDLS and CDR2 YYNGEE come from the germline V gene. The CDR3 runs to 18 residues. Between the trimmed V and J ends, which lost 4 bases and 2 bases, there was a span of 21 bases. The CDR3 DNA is TGTGCCAGCAGCCTCGCTTCTCCGGGGACGGTTAACACCGGGGAGCTGTTTTTA. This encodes CASSLASPGTVNTGELFL.

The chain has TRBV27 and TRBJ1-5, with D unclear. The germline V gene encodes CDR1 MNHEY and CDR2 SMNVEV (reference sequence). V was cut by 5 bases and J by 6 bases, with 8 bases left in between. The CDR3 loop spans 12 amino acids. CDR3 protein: CASSTGRQPQHF. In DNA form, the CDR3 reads TGTGCCAGCAGTACCGGGCGTCAGCCCCAGCATTTT.

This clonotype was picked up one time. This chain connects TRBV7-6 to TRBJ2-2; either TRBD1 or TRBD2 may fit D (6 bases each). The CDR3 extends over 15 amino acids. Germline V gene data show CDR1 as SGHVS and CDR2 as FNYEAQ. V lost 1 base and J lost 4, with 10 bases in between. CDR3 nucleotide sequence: TGTGCCAGCAGCTTAGACGGGGGCTCCACCGGGGAGCTGTTTTTT. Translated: CASSLDGGSTGELFF.

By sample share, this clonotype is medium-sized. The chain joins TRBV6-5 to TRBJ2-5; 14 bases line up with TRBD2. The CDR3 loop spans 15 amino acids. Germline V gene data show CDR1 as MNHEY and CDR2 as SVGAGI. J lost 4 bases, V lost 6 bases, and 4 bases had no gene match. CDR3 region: CASREGLAGAETQYF. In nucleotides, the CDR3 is TGTGCCAGCAGAGAGGGACTAGCGGGAGCAGAGACCCAGTACTTC.

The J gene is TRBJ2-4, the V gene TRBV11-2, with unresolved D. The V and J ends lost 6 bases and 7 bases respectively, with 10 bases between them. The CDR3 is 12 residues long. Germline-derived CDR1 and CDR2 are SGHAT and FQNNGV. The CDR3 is CASRGPSNIQYF. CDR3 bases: TGTGCCAGCAGGGGCCCGTCTAACATTCAGTACTTC.

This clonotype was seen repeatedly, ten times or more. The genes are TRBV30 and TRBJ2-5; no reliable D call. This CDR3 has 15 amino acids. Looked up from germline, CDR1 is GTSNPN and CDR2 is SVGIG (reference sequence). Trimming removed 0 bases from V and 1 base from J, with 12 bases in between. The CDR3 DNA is TGTGCCTGGAGTGTCGGCAGGCCTGGCCAAGAGACCCAGTACTTC. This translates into CAWSVGRPGQETQYF.

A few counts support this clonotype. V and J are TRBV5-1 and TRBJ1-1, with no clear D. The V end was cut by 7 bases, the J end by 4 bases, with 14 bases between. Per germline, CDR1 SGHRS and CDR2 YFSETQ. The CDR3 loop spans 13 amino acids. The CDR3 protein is CASSFTGFTEAFF. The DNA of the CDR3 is TGCGCCAGCTCTTTTACGGGGTTCACTGAAGCTTTCTTT.

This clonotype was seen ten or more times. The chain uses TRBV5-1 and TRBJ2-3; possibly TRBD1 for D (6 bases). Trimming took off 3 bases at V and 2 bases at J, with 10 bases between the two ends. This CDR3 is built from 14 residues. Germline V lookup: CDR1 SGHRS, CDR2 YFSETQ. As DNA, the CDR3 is TGCGCCAGCAGCTCAAGGACAGACACAGATACGCAGTATTTT. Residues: CASSSRTDTDTQYF.

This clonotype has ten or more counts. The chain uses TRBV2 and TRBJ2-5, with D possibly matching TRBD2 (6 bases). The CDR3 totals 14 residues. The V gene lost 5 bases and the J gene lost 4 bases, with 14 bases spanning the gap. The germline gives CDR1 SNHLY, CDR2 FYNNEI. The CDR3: CASSYPLGGETQYF. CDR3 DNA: TGTGCCAGCAGTTACCCCCTGGGGGGAGAGACCCAGTACTTC.

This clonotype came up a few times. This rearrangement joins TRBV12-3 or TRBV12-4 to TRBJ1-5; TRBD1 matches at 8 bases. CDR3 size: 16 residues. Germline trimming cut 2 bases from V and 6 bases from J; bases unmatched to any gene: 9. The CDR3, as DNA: TGTGCCAGCAGTTTAATGGTCGGCAGGGGGCTTCAGCCCCAGCATTTT. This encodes CASSLMVGRGLQPQHF.

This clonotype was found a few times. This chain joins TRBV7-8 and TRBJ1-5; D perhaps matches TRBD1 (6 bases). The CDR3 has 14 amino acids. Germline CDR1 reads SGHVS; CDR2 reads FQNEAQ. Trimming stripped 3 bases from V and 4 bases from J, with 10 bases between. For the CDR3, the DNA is TGTGCCAGCAGCTTGGGACACATAAATCAGCCCCAGCATTTT. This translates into CASSLGHINQPQHF.

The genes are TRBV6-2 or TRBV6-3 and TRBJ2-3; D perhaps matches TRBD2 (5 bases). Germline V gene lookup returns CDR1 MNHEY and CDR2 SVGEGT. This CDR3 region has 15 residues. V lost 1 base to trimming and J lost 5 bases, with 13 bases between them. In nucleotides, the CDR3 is TGTGCCAGCAGTTACTGGGCGGGCGAACGAGATACGCAGTATTTT. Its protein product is CASSYWAGERDTQYF.

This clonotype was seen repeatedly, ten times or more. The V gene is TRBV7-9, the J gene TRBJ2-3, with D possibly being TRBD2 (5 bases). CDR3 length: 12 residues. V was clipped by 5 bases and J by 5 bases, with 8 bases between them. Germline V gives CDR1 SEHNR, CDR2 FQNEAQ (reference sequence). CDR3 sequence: CASSLRVDTQYF. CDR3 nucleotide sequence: TGTGCCAGCAGCCTGAGGGTAGATACGCAGTATTTT.